A single T cell receptor (beta chain) is shown here with its context. The method was immunoSEQ multiplex PCR; TCRdb's version includes in-frame clones alone and lacks a portion of them. The sample includes fewer than 70,000 clones, roughly 86% of them seen just once. The data derive from a study of technical replicates of blood from a few donors. Per germline, CDR1 SEHNR and CDR2 FQNEAQ (reference sequence). V shed 4 bases and J shed 0 bases, with 8 bases lying between them. The CDR3 length is 14 residues. Sequencing used PBMCs. The sequence came from a human donor in good health. Some clones in this sample may be carry-over from other donors' samples. The V gene is TRBV7-9, the J gene TRBJ2-3; D possibly corresponds to TRBD2 (5 bases). The CDR3 is CASSSGSSTDTQYF. The CDR3, as DNA: TGTGCCAGCAGCTCGGGGTCTAGCACAGATACGCAGTATTTT.